The entry that follows covers one T cell receptor (beta chain) sequence. Its cognate antigen is unknown. In the PCR, 60 Vbeta and 13 Jbeta primers were used. Original methodology: Among the unique TCR beta chains that a later analysis counted, about 85 million in all, 10 million to 11 million were shared. Assay: immunoSEQ multiplex PCR; the TCRdb copy retains only in-frame clones and omits some. The V and J calls and the clone size are those of that table, but D and trimming were determined from the DNA. The data include over 80,000 clones; the top ten clones carry roughly 6%. At collection, donors were nominally healthy, but unrecorded immune exposures were probable. Deletions cut 3 bases from V and 7 bases from J, with 15 bases between. Germline CDR1 reads MGHRA; CDR2 reads YSYEKL. The CDR3 consists of 15 residues. The sample is drawn from a study of cytomegalovirus exposure and HLA in healthy donors. Study-wide results and limits: TCR beta V- and J-gene trimming, according to a later analysis, was linked to a missense DCLRE1C variant. The authors later found HLA-associated TCR beta chains more clonally expanded than equally common others.

The chain joins TRBV4-1 to TRBJ1-4, with a possible D match to TRBD1 (5 bases). The receptor's source is a girl between 5 and 17 years old in good health and CMV-seropositive. Sequencing used PBMCs. The CDR3 DNA is TGCGCCAGCAGCCAGTCGACAGCCTTCATTGAAAAACTGTTTTTT. Residues: CASSQSTAFIEKLFF.